This T cell receptor (beta chain) was obtained from a study of T cells in Graves' hyperthyroidism and ophthalmopathy. At the level of the study: Peripheral blood was secured at the point of initial diagnosis, before any treatment.

RNA transcripts served as the template for amplifying TCR beta CDR3 regions. The HTBI primer set was used in a first-round RT-PCR of the TCR CDR3. TCRdb reanalysed the multiplex PCR reads using MiXCR and keeps one entry per CDR3 protein. This table holds 450,000 to 650,000 distinct CDR3 sequences, 20% to 25% found once. The sequenced material came from blood. This clonotype originated in a young man with Graves' hyperthyroidism.

The chain's CDR3 is CASSRGTEEETQYF. The CDR3 DNA reads as TGTGCCAGCAGTCGCGGGACGGAGGAAGAGACCCAGTACTTC. This sequence joins TRBV6-1 and TRBJ2-5; the D gene is possibly TRBD2 (6 bases). Germline V gives CDR1 MNHNS, CDR2 SASEGT. The CDR3 loop spans 14 amino acids. The V end lost 5 bases, the J end lost 3 bases, and 13 bases lay between the germline ends.